This T cell receptor beta chain was sequenced in a study of beta chain features in type 1 diabetes (dated by TCRdb to 2016 to 2018). As for the study more broadly: No differences in mean age, gender distribution, total cell number or subset yield were found between patients and healthy donors. A total of around 100 million sorted cells were examined across all samples, and RNA yield correlated strongly with the number of cells per subset. In the study, TCRB repertoires of sorted circulating CD4+ T cell subsets from recently diagnosed type 1 diabetes patients were compared with those of matched healthy donors. Regulatory and stem cell-like memory subsets were obtained from only 8 patients and roughly 8 healthy donors, while naive and central memory subsets were obtained from all 30 or so donors.

Beyond this particular receptor, the publication reports: Naive, central memory and regulatory TCRB repertoires appeared to be more alike among patients than among healthy donors. HLA sub-analyses involved small numbers of individuals, so any influence of HLA type on TCRB rearrangement remained unresolved. PCR might favor shorter templates, but patient and control samples were amplified and corrected together, so any skew would affect both groups equally. Because cDNA rather than genomic DNA was sequenced, highly expressing activated cells could have been over-represented, although no difference in activation and CD3 levels was found between groups. Patients with type 1 diabetes made fewer insertions and deleted more nucleotides at VDJ recombination sites, implying thymic rearrangement abnormalities. In all four CD4+ subsets, TCRB CDR3 length was moderately but significantly shorter in type 1 diabetes patients.

Each donor gave one peripheral blood draw, averaging about 120 mL, which was collected into heparinised tubes. Naive, central memory, regulatory and stem cell-like memory CD4+ T cells were sorted on a BD FACSAria II using a panel including CD45RO, CCR7, CD25, CD127, CD95 and CD27. All sorted populations exceeded 95% purity. PBMCs were isolated immediately by Lymphoprep density gradient centrifugation and stained directly without culture. So that batch effects would be minimized, each experiment stained and sorted samples in pairs, pairing one healthy donor with one patient. To note about this clone: There is no known antigen for this receptor. No base qualities exist here, and no much larger clone lies one base off it.

The entire amount of isolated RNA was reverse transcribed using the High Capacity cDNA Reverse Transcription Kit, so the sequenced TCRB transcripts were expressed ones. Naive, central memory and regulatory T cell samples underwent deep immunoSEQ sequencing, averaging about 3.57 million total reads per sample. After sorted cells were lysed in RLT buffer, RNA was extracted with DNase-treated RNeasy Micro or Mini kits, with the choice depending on cell number. Each cell subset was processed on its own to prevent cross-contamination, while patient and healthy donor samples were processed together. The immunoSEQ multiplex PCR was used to amplify TCRB sequences from cDNA, yielding 87-bp fragments that span the CDR3 region. Sequencing of the amplicons was performed on the Illumina HiSeq platform. From the authors' description of their analysis: Synthetic template baselines were used to correct PCR bias computationally, reads within Hamming distance 2 were collapsed, and singletons that could not be merged were discarded. By aligning reads against IMGT, V, D and J genes, CDR3 length, and insertions or deletions at six rearrangement sites were assigned. Clonotype counts were normalized to sorted cell number within each subset before computing true diversity and Gini coefficients with the tcR R package. The overlap coefficient, calculated on TCRB nucleotide sequences, was used to quantify repertoire sharing. Out-of-frame TCRB sequences from naive cells were analyzed as a proxy for the pre-selection repertoire. TCRdb re-hosts the immuneACCESS table, in-frame sequences only. Its copies lack some clones; in the studies checked, an unresolved V gene accounts for under half of them, and the cause for the rest is not known. From that table come the V and J calls and clone size; the DNA was used to work out D and trimming. For this sample there are hundreds of thousands of clones; over 12% appear just once. The biggest ten clones account for less than 0.04% of the sample.

The CDR3 starts with the cysteine, ends with the phenylalanine, and has 14 residues. The sequence is cut down to CDR3 DNA, 42 bases in frame from base 1. At the junction V is shortened by 2 bases and J by 1 base, with 9 bases in between. CDR1 MNHNY and CDR2 SVGAGI are derived from the germline V gene (reference sequence). This sequence uses TRBV6-6 and TRBJ2-7; the D region may be TRBD1 or TRBD2, each matching 5 bases equally. Sequenced material: naive CD4+ T cells from blood. Read against the paper, the sample's cell subset or site label means: true naive CD4+ T cells. The clonotype was recovered from a man aged 18 to 29 with type 1 diabetes. The CDR3 amino acid sequence is: CASSYRDGSYEQYF. Read as DNA, the sequence is TGTGCCAGCAGTTACAGGGACGGATCCTACGAGCAGTACTTC.